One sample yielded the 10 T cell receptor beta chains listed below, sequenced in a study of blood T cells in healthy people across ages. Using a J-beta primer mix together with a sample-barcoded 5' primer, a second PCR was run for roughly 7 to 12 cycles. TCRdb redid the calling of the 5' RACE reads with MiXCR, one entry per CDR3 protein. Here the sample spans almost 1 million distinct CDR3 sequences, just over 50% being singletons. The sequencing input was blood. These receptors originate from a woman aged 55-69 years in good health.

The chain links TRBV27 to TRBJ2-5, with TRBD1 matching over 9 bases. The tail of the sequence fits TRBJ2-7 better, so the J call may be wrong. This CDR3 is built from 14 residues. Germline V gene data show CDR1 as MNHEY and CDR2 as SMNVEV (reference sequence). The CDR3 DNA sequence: TGTGCCAGCAGTTTCCGGGACAGGGACTACGAGCAGTACTTC. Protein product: CASSFRDRDYEQYF.

CDR3 nucleotide sequence: TGTGCCAGCAGCCAAGTCATCGGGGGCACTGAGACCCAGTACTTC. Its protein is CASSQVIGGTETQYF. This sequence joins TRBV3-1 and TRBJ2-5; either TRBD1 or TRBD2 may supply D (6 bases each). Germline V lookup: CDR1 LGHDT, CDR2 YNNKEL (reference sequence). The CDR3 extends over 15 amino acids. Trimming pared 1 base from V and 5 bases from J, leaving 14 bases between.

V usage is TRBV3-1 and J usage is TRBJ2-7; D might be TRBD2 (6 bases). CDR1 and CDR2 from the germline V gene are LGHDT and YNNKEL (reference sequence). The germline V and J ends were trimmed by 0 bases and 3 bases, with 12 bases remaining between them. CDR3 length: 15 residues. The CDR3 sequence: CASSQDAGLSYEQYF. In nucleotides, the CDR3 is TGTGCCAGCAGCCAAGACGCGGGACTCAGCTACGAGCAGTACTTC.

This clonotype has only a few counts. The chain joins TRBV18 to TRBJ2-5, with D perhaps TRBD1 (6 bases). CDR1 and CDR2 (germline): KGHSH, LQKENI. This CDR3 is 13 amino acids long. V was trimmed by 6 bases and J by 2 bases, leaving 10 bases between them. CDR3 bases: TGTGCCAGCTCCGGGACACTTCAAGAGACCCAGTACTTC. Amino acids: CASSGTLQETQYF.

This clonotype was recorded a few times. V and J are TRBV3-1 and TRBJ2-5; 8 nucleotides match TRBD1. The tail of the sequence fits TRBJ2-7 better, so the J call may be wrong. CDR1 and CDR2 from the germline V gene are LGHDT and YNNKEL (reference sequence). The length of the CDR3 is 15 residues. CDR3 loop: CASSRRGQGWYEQYF. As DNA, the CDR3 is TGTGCCAGCAGCCGCCGCGGACAGGGTTGGTACGAGCAGTACTTC.

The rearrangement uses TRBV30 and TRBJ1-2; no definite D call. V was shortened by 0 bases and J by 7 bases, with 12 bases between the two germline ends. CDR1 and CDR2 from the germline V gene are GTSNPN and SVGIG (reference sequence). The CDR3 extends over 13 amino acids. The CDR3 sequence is CAWSVAGSAGYTF. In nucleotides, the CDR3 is TGTGCCTGGAGTGTAGCGGGTTCCGCTGGCTACACCTTC.

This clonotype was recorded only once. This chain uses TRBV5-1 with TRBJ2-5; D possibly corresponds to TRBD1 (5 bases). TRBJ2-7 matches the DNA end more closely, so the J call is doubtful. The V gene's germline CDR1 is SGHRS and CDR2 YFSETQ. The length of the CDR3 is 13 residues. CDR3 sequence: CASSPGVGPEQYF. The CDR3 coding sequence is TGCGCCAGCAGCCCTGGGGTGGGGCCCGAGCAGTACTTC.

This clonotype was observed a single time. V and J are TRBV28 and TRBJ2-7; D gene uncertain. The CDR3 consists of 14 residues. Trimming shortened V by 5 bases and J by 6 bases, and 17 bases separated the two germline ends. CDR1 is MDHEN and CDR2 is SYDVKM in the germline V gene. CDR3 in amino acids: CASSVISRQGEQYF. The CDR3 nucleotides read TGTGCCAGCAGTGTAATCTCCCGTCAAGGCGAGCAGTACTTC. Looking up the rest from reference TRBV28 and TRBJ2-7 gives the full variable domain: DVKVTQSSRYLVKRTGEKVFLECVQDMDHENMFWYRQDPGLGLRLIYFSYDVKMKEKGDIPEGYSVSREKKERFSLILESASTNQTSMYLCASSVISRQGEQYFGPGTRLTVT.

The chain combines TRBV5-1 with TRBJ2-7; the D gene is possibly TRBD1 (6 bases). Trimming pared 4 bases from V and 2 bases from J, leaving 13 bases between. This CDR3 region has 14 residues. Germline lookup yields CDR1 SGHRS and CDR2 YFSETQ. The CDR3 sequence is CASSEQGSAYEQYF. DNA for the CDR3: TGCGCCAGCAGCGAACAGGGTTCCGCCTACGAGCAGTACTTC. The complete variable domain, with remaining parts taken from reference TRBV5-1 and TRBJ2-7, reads KAGVTQTPRYLIKTRGQQVTLSCSPISGHRSVSWYQQTPGQGLQFLFEYFSETQRNKGNFPGRFSGRQFSNSRSEMNVSTLELGDSALYLCASSEQGSAYEQYFGPGTRLTVT.

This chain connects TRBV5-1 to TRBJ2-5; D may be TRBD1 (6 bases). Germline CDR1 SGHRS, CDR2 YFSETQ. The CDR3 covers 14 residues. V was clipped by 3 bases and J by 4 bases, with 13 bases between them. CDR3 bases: TGCGCCAGCAGCTCAGGGGCCCCCGGAGAGACCCAGTACTTC. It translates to CASSSGAPGETQYF.